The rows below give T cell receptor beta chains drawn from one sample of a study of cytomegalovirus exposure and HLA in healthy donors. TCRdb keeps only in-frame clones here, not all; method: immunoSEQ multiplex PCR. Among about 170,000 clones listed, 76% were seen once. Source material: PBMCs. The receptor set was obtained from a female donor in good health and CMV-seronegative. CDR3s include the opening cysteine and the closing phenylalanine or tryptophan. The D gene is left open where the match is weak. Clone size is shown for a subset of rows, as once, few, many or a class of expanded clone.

cdr3_aa: CASSPGALYQPQHF
cdr3_nt: TGTGCCAGCAGCCCAGGGGCCCTGTATCAGCCCCAGCATTTT
clone_size: NA
j_call: TRBJ1-5
v_call: TRBV9
d_call: NA

cdr3_aa: CSASWEYEQYF
cdr3_nt: TGCAGTGCTAGTTGGGAGTACGAGCAGTACTTC
clone_size: NA
j_call: TRBJ2-7
v_call: TRBV20-1
d_call: NA

cdr3_aa: CASKHGAGWEGTMTDTQYF
cdr3_nt: TGTGCCAGTAAACACGGGGCGGGTTGGGAGGGGACTATGACAGATACGCAGTATTTT
clone_size: once
j_call: TRBJ2-3
v_call: TRBV19
d_call: TRBD2

cdr3_aa: CASSFLAGGNNEQFF
cdr3_nt: TGTGCCAGCAGTTTTCTAGCGGGAGGAAACAATGAGCAGTTCTTC
clone_size: few
j_call: TRBJ2-1
v_call: TRBV6-6
d_call: TRBD2

cdr3_aa: CASRFGTGVNQPQHF
cdr3_nt: TGTGCCAGCAGATTTGGGACAGGGGTCAATCAGCCCCAGCATTTT
clone_size: once
j_call: TRBJ1-5
v_call: TRBV28
d_call: TRBD1

cdr3_aa: CATQSGVAGGDTQYF
cdr3_nt: TGTGCCACCCAATCGGGGGTAGCGGGAGGGGATACGCAGTATTTT
clone_size: NA
j_call: TRBJ2-3
v_call: TRBV6-5
d_call: TRBD2

cdr3_aa: CASSIDRRYSEAFF
cdr3_nt: TGTGCCAGTAGTATCGACAGGCGTTACAGTGAAGCTTTCTTT
clone_size: once
j_call: TRBJ1-1
v_call: TRBV19
d_call: NA

cdr3_aa: CASTKTREQYF
cdr3_nt: TGTGCCAGCACAAAGACTCGGGAGCAGTACTTC
clone_size: NA
j_call: TRBJ2-7
v_call: TRBV28
d_call: NA

cdr3_aa: CASSLDSSAVEAFF
cdr3_nt: TGTGCCAGCAGCCTAGACAGTTCCGCCGTAGAAGCTTTCTTT
clone_size: NA
j_call: TRBJ1-1
v_call: TRBV5-6
d_call: NA

cdr3_aa: CASSLATNYSNQPQHF
cdr3_nt: TGTGCCAGCAGCTTAGCGACAAATTATAGCAATCAGCCCCAGCATTTT
clone_size: NA
j_call: TRBJ1-5
v_call: TRBV11-1
d_call: NA

cdr3_aa: CASSRSRSLEVYGYTF
cdr3_nt: TGTGCCAGCAGCCGATCTAGGTCCCTAGAGGTCTATGGCTACACCTTC
clone_size: NA
j_call: TRBJ1-2
v_call: TRBV2
d_call: NA

cdr3_aa: CAWTPGQGVFYGYTF
cdr3_nt: TGTGCCTGGACCCCGGGACAGGGCGTCTTCTATGGCTACACCTTC
clone_size: NA
j_call: TRBJ1-2
v_call: TRBV30
d_call: TRBD1

cdr3_aa: CASSLLARQGKETQYF
cdr3_nt: TGTGCCAGCAGCCTTCTCGCGAGACAGGGGAAAGAGACCCAGTACTTC
clone_size: NA
j_call: TRBJ2-5
v_call: TRBV7-8
d_call: TRBD1

cdr3_aa: CTSSQDGLAGPYNEQFF
cdr3_nt: TGCACCAGCAGCCAAGATGGCCTAGCGGGACCCTACAATGAGCAGTTCTTC
clone_size: few
j_call: TRBJ2-1
v_call: TRBV1
d_call: NA

cdr3_aa: CASSVDIESSYEQYF
cdr3_nt: TGTGCCAGCAGCGTAGATATTGAGAGCTCCTACGAGCAGTACTTC
clone_size: few
j_call: TRBJ2-7
v_call: TRBV9
d_call: NA

cdr3_aa: CSTHSGRSTDTQYF
cdr3_nt: TGCAGCACCCATAGCGGGAGGAGCACAGATACGCAGTATTTT
clone_size: NA
j_call: TRBJ2-3
v_call: TRBV29-1
d_call: TRBD2

cdr3_aa: CASSLDEAIYNSPLHF
cdr3_nt: TGTGCCAGCAGCTTGGATGAGGCCATCTATAATTCACCCCTCCACTTT
clone_size: NA
j_call: TRBJ1-6
v_call: TRBV5-6
d_call: NA

cdr3_aa: CASSLGLGGGSFYEQYF
cdr3_nt: TGCGCCAGCAGCTTGGGTTTAGGCGGCGGGAGTTTCTACGAGCAGTACTTC
clone_size: few
j_call: TRBJ2-7
v_call: TRBV5-1
d_call: TRBD2

cdr3_aa: CASSFLQGVSEAFF
cdr3_nt: TGTGCCAGCAGCTTCTTACAGGGTGTCTCTGAAGCTTTCTTT
clone_size: NA
j_call: TRBJ1-1
v_call: TRBV7-2
d_call: NA

cdr3_aa: CASSLDRGPYNEQFF
cdr3_nt: TGTGCCAGCAGCCTCGACAGGGGTCCCTACAATGAGCAGTTCTTC
clone_size: NA
j_call: TRBJ2-1
v_call: TRBV11-3
d_call: TRBD1